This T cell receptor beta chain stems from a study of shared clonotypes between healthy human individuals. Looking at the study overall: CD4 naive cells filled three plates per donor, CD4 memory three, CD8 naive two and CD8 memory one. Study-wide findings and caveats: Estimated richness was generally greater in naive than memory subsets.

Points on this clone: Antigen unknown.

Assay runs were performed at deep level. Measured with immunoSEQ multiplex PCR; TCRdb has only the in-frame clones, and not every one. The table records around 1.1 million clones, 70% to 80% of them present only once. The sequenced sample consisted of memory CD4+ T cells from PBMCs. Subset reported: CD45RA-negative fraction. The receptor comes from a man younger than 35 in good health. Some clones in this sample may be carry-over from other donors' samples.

In DNA form, the CDR3 reads TGTGCCAGCAGCCTAAACGGTGGGCTAGCGGGCATACCACGGGAGCAGTACTTC. Translating gives CASSLNGGLAGIPREQYF. The chain links TRBV7-2 to TRBJ2-7; 8 nucleotides align to TRBD2. V lost 5 bases, J lost 7 bases, and 22 bases stayed unmatched. The CDR3 consists of 18 residues. The V gene's germline CDR1 is SGHTA and CDR2 FQGNSA. The full variable domain, in which reference TRBV7-2 and TRBJ2-7 provide the parts outside the CDR3, is GAGVSQSPSNKVTEKGKDVELRCDPISGHTALYWYRQSLGQGLEFLIYFQGNSAPDKSGLPSDRFSAERTGGSVSTLTIQRTQQEDSAVYLCASSLNGGLAGIPREQYFGPGTRLTVT.